This entry concerns a single TCR beta chain. The antigen remains unidentified. This sample is part of a study of CD8+CD57+ T cells in acquired aplastic anemia. Study results and caveats: Patients and controls had in common 25 to 35 CD8+ CDR3 sequences.

Using genomic DNA as the template, TCR beta VDJ and CDR3 profiling was carried out. Each CDR3 protein gets one entry after TCRdb re-called the reads with MiXCR. This table holds fewer than 200,000 distinct CDR3 sequences, approximately 60% found once. The CDR3 is 11 residues long. V dropped 3 bases and J dropped 7 bases, with 4 bases sitting between them. The germline gives CDR1 KGHDR, CDR2 SFDVKD. The sample comprised sorted CD4+, CD8+, or CD8+CD57+ T cells (not recorded which) from PBMCs. This sequence joins TRBV24-1 and TRBJ2-3; unclear D gene. The receptor's source is a human donor in good health. This CDR3 is CATSDPNTQYF. In DNA form, the CDR3 reads TGTGCCACCAGTGATCCCAATACGCAGTATTTT.